One sample yielded the 3 T cell receptor beta chains listed below, sequenced in a study of CD8 T cells in ankylosing spondylitis. TCRdb re-called the 5' RACE reads through MiXCR, storing one row per CDR3 protein. The sample yields under 300,000 distinct CDR3 sequences, about 10% seen once. Sequenced sample: blood, either unsorted or a sorted T cell fraction (not recorded which). The source of these receptors is a male donor with ankylosing spondylitis or in good health (not recorded which).

In regard to this clonotype: This may stem from a read error, because a much larger clone lies one nucleotide away. V usage is TRBV12-3 or TRBV12-4 and J usage is TRBJ2-2, with 10 bases identical to TRBD1. This CDR3 region has 15 residues. V trimming: 6 bases; J trimming: 6 bases; junction bases outside the gene matches: 7. CDR3 nucleotide sequence: TGTGCCAGCAGACCCGGGACAGGGGTCCCCGGGGAGCTGTTTTTT. Protein: CASRPGTGVPGELFF.

The chain uses TRBV10-3 and TRBJ2-3, with 10 bases lining up with TRBD2. CDR1 and CDR2 from the germline V gene are ENHRY and SYGVKD. This CDR3 region has 14 residues. V shed 5 bases and J 5 bases; nucleotides not matched to a gene: 4. In nucleotides, the CDR3 is TGTGCCATCAGTCTACGGACTAGCGGAGATACGCAGTATTTT. This sequence encodes CAISLRTSGDTQYF.

This clonotype was seen many times. The chain has TRBV12-3 or TRBV12-4 and TRBJ1-2, with a tentative D call TRBD1 (5 bases). Between the trimmed V and J ends, which lost 3 bases and 4 bases, there was a span of 24 bases. CDR3 length: 18 amino acids. The DNA of the CDR3 is TGTGCCAGCAGTTTTTCTCCCCCCGGACAACAAAAAACCTATGGCTACACCTTC. It yields the protein CASSFSPPGQQKTYGYTF.